The 11 T cell receptor beta chains below were found in one sample sequenced in a study of CD8+CD57+ T cells in acquired aplastic anemia. Whoever was chosen for sequencing had shown CD8+CD57+ cell expansion by flow cytometry. The use of genomic DNA as template underpinned the TCR beta VDJ and CDR3 profiling. One entry per CDR3 protein results from TCRdb running MiXCR on the reads. The table records about 200,000 distinct CDR3 sequences, roughly 45% of them present only once. Sequenced sample: sorted CD4+, CD8+, or CD8+CD57+ T cells (not recorded which) from PBMCs. The source of these receptors is a human donor with aplastic anemia.

The rearrangement joins TRBV9 to TRBJ1-5; perhaps TRBD1 as D (6 bases). CDR1 and CDR2 (germline): SGDLS, YYNGEE. CDR3 size: 14 residues. Trimming cost V 4 bases and J 5 bases, with 13 bases left between them. Here the CDR3 reads CASSPGGGDQPQHF. The CDR3 region has the DNA TGTGCCAGCAGCCCAGGAGGGGGTGATCAGCCCCAGCATTTT. Looking up the rest from reference TRBV9 and TRBJ1-5 gives the full variable domain: DSGVTQTPKHLITATGQRVTLRCSPRSGDLSVYWYQQSLDQGLQFLIQYYNGEERAKGNILERFSAQQFPDLHSELNLSSLELGDSALYFCASSPGGGDQPQHFGDGTRLSIL.

This clonotype was counted at least ten times. The V call is TRBV6-1, the J call TRBJ2-3, with 7 nucleotides matching TRBD2. With V trimmed by 6 bases and J by 1 base, 13 bases remained unmatched. The V gene's germline CDR1 is MNHNS and CDR2 SASEGT. This CDR3 comprises 17 residues. CDR3 coding DNA: TGTGCCAGCAGACCCACGACTAGGGGAGGGGGCACAGATACGCAGTATTTT. Translated: CASRPTTRGGGTDTQYF.

This chain connects TRBV10-3 to TRBJ2-3, with 8 nucleotides matching TRBD1. Germline V gives CDR1 ENHRY, CDR2 SYGVKD. V was clipped by 4 bases and J by 6 bases; unmatched bases: 9. There are 15 residues in the CDR3. CDR3 coding DNA: TGTGCCATCAGTGCCAGGGGGCAAACAGGGGATACGCAGTATTTT. It yields the protein CAISARGQTGDTQYF.

This chain links TRBV20-1 with TRBJ1-6, with no clear D. This CDR3 has 10 residues. The germline V gene has CDR1 DFQATT and CDR2 SNEGSKA (reference sequence). The V end was cut by 5 bases, the J end by 14 bases, with 10 bases between. The DNA of the CDR3 is TGCAGTGCTGTTGACCGGTCCCTCCACTTT. Translated, it gives CSAVDRSLHF.

This chain connects TRBV9 to TRBJ2-7, with 7 bases that match TRBD2. Trimming removed 0 bases from V and 6 bases from J; junction bases left unmatched: 3. The CDR3 is made up of 13 amino acids. The germline V gene encodes CDR1 SGDLS and CDR2 YYNGEE. DNA for the CDR3: TGTGCCAGCAGCGTAGGAGGGAGGGGCGAGCAGTACTTC. Translating it yields CASSVGGRGEQYF.

In its sample, this clonotype was seen a few times. The J gene is TRBJ2-7, the V gene TRBV7-2; D is unresolved. The CDR3 runs 14 residues. Looked up from germline, CDR1 is SGHTA and CDR2 is FQGNSA. The V and J ends lost 5 bases and 2 bases respectively, with 13 bases between them. The CDR3: CASSPLDGAYEQYF. In DNA form, the CDR3 reads TGTGCCAGCAGCCCCCTCGACGGAGCCTACGAGCAGTACTTC. The full variable domain, with the rest looked up from reference TRBV7-2 and TRBJ2-7, is GAGVSQSPSNKVTEKGKDVELRCDPISGHTALYWYRQSLGQGLEFLIYFQGNSAPDKSGLPSDRFSAERTGGSVSTLTIQRTQQEDSAVYLCASSPLDGAYEQYFGPGTRLTVT.

This clonotype has just one count. The chain joins TRBV2 to TRBJ2-7, with D hard to call. CDR3 length: 14 amino acids. V shed 3 bases and J shed 2 bases, with 11 bases lying between them. Germline CDR1 reads SNHLY; CDR2 reads FYNNEI. The CDR3 DNA follows: TGTGCCAGCAGTGACGTGGCGGTACCCTACGAGCAGTACTTC. Protein product: CASSDVAVPYEQYF.

CDR3 sequence (DNA): TGTGCCAGCAGCAATCGGAGGACAGGCCCTTATGAGCAGTTCTTC. Amino acids: CASSNRRTGPYEQFF. V usage is TRBV7-8 and J usage is TRBJ2-1; 7 bases line up with TRBD1. The CDR3 totals 15 residues. CDR1 is SGHVS and CDR2 is FQNEAQ in the germline V gene. V shed 5 bases, J shed 8 bases, and the junction held 12 bases outside the gene matches.

This clonotype was observed at least ten times. The V and J genes are TRBV15 and TRBJ2-7; 9 nucleotides agree with TRBD1. The CDR3 totals 18 residues. V lost 2 bases, J lost 3 bases, and 14 bases stayed unmatched. The germline gives CDR1 LNHNV, CDR2 YYDKDF (reference sequence). The DNA for the CDR3 is TGTGCCACCAGCAGAAGTAGAGATTTAGGACAGGGGCGCTACGAGCAGTACTTC. Translation: CATSRSRDLGQGRYEQYF.

The V and J genes are TRBV20-1 and TRBJ1-2; D is unclear. Looked up from germline, CDR1 is DFQATT and CDR2 is SNEGSKA (reference sequence). The length of the CDR3 is 13 residues. V was trimmed by 3 bases and J by 4 bases, leaving 12 bases between them. CDR3 nucleotide sequence: TGCAGTGCTAGTCTGCCCGGCAGCTATGGCTACACCTTC. Amino acids: CSASLPGSYGYTF.

The chain has TRBV5-1 and TRBJ2-5; TRBD1 aligns across 7 bases. The CDR3 covers 15 residues. Germline V gene data show CDR1 as SGHRS and CDR2 as YFSETQ. V lost 4 bases, J lost 2 bases, and 8 bases stayed unmatched. In DNA form, the CDR3 reads TGCGCCAGCAGCCTGAATGTGGGACAGCAAGAGACCCAGTACTTC. It translates to CASSLNVGQQETQYF.